The text below deals with one T cell receptor (beta chain). The CDR3 loop spans 13 amino acids. Trimming stripped 6 bases from V and 8 bases from J, with 16 bases between. Method: immunoSEQ multiplex PCR; TCRdb's copy keeps in-frame clones and lacks some. The sample has approximately 300,000 clones; around four fifths are singletons. This entry comes from a study of blood T cell repertoires in COVID-19. Study at large: The United States, Italy and Spain supplied acute and convalescent COVID-19 samples. In each case, the material was cDNA or gDNA derived from T cells, B-cell-depleted T cells, or PBMCs.

Specimen: peripheral blood. The genes are TRBV12-3 or TRBV12-4 and TRBJ1-2; D is possibly TRBD1 (6 bases). This receptor was obtained from a woman in her forties or fifties with active or convalescent COVID-19. CDR3 bases: TGTGCCAGCAGCCGAGGCGGGGGCGAGGGCTACACCTTC. This codes for CASSRGGGEGYTF.